This record concerns one TCR beta chain sequence. What it binds is not known. This entry is derived from a study of CD8 T cells in ankylosing spondylitis. TCRdb re-analysed the 5' RACE reads in MiXCR, keeping a single row per CDR3 protein. The table lists about 480,000 distinct CDR3 sequences, roughly a sixth of them singletons. Study conclusions and caveats: Within matched ankylosing spondylitis synovial fluid, disease-linked clones were reportedly significantly enriched. Within ankylosing spondylitis blood, a TCR beta motif made up of under 10 highly homologous variants appeared to be characteristic.

V gave up 0 bases and J gave up 6 bases; unmatched junction bases: 6. The germline V gene has CDR1 SGHRS and CDR2 YFSETQ. The CDR3 loop spans 15 amino acids. The receptor was derived from a male donor with ankylosing spondylitis. The sample consisted of blood, either unsorted or a sorted T cell fraction (not recorded which). The V and J genes are TRBV5-1 and TRBJ2-7, with 10 bases lining up with TRBD1. In nucleotides, the CDR3 is TGCGCCAGCAGCTTGGAAGGGGACAGGGGAAGCGAGCAGTACTTC. This encodes CASSLEGDRGSEQYF.